The 6 T cell receptor beta chains listed next were all sequenced from one sample in a study of cytomegalovirus exposure and HLA in healthy donors. It was with 60 Vbeta and 13 Jbeta primers that the PCR ran. Here immunoSEQ multiplex PCR was the method, and the copy in TCRdb shows in-frame clones only, minus some. The sample contains roughly 99,000 clones, 74% of which appear only once. The sequencing sample was made of PBMCs. Receptors originate from a male donor in good health and CMV-seronegative.

The chain carries TRBV4-3 and TRBJ2-2, with D tentatively TRBD1 (5 bases). Per the germline V gene, CDR1 is LGHNA and CDR2 is YSLEER. The V and J ends lost 1 base and 5 bases respectively, with 11 bases between them. This CDR3 comprises 15 residues. The DNA for the CDR3 is TGCGCCAGCAGCCAAGCCGTCAGGGCGACCGGGGAGCTGTTTTTT. It translates to CASSQAVRATGELFF.

The V and J genes are TRBV30 and TRBJ1-4; 8 bases fit TRBD1. This CDR3 region has 14 residues. CDR1 GTSNPN and CDR2 SVGIG come from the germline V gene (reference sequence). The V segment lost 3 bases and the J segment 6 bases; nucleotides outside the gene matches: 6. The CDR3 DNA sequence: TGTGCCTGGAGCGACAGGGGAGGTTATGAAAAACTGTTTTTT. Translation: CAWSDRGGYEKLFF.

The chain links TRBV30 to TRBJ1-5, with D unresolved. The germline V and J ends were trimmed by 2 bases and 2 bases, with 7 bases remaining between them. Germline CDR1 reads GTSNPN; CDR2 reads SVGIG (reference sequence). There are 13 residues in the CDR3. The CDR3 is CAWSRSGNQPQHF. CDR3 bases: TGTGCCTGGAGTAGGAGCGGCAATCAGCCCCAGCATTTT.

V usage is TRBV10-3 and J usage is TRBJ1-1, with D unresolved. Germline loops: CDR1 ENHRY, CDR2 SYGVKD. Trimming removed 4 bases from V and 0 bases from J, with 18 bases in between. CDR3 length: 17 amino acids. The DNA of the CDR3 is TGTGCCATCAGTGTCGTTGGGTCCACTATCTTGAACACTGAAGCTTTCTTT. Protein product: CAISVVGSTILNTEAFF.

V is TRBV6-5 and J is TRBJ2-2; 8 nucleotides line up with TRBD2. The V gene's germline CDR1 is MNHEY and CDR2 SVGAGI. This CDR3 has 16 amino acids. J gave up 4 bases and V 4 bases, and 8 bases lay outside the gene matches. CDR3 coding DNA: TGTGCCAGCAGTTCCTGGGGTAGCGGGGTCACCGGGGAGCTGTTTTTT. It is translated as CASSSWGSGVTGELFF.

CDR3 in amino acids: CASSWRRDEKLFF. The DNA of the CDR3 is TGTGCCAGCAGCTGGCGGCGGGATGAAAAACTGTTTTTT. The chain carries TRBV7-9 and TRBJ1-4; D is uncertain. CDR3 length: 13 amino acids. V was clipped by 4 bases and J by 6 bases, with 9 bases between them. Germline V CDR1 and CDR2: SEHNR, FQNEAQ (reference sequence).